The present TCR beta chain was sequenced within a study of blood T cell repertoires in COVID-19. Study information: Material from acute and convalescent COVID-19 was sourced from the United States, Italy and Spain. T cells, B-cell-depleted T cells, or PBMCs provided the cDNA or gDNA that served as material.

The CDR3 has 13 residues. V dropped 3 bases and J dropped 5 bases, with 11 bases sitting between them. The germline V gene encodes CDR1 SGHNT and CDR2 YENEEA. Source study methods: From reference gene primer amplification, estimates of nucleated cell counts were derived. The repertoire was sequenced with immunoSEQ multiplex PCR; TCRdb's copy has only in-frame clones and lacks some. V, J and clone size derive from that table, while D and trimming were established from the DNA sequence. Of 150,000 to 200,000 clones listed, more than 75% are singletons. The chain couples TRBV11-3 to TRBJ2-7; possible D gene TRBD1, 6 bases. This clonotype originated in a middle-aged man with active or convalescent COVID-19. The specimen sequenced was peripheral blood. This chain's CDR3 is CASSFTYRDEQYF. The CDR3 DNA sequence: TGTGCCAGCAGCTTCACCTACAGGGACGAGCAGTACTTC.